At least ten counts were recorded for the clone carrying this TCR beta chain. Its antigen is not identified. The data were obtained in a study of T cells in Graves' hyperthyroidism and ophthalmopathy. Findings of the study overall: Blood also held most thyroid clonotypes expanded beyond 0.001.

The hyperthyroidism patients had all been newly diagnosed, and their disease duration was under 2 months. Their ages ranged from 18 to 65 years. Patients showing uncontrolled infection, other autoimmune disease, pregnancy or lactation were ineligible. There were TCR beta CDR3 regions amplified from RNA transcripts. During a first-round RT-PCR of the TCR CDR3, the HTBI primer set was used. MiXCR was run by TCRdb on the multiplex PCR reads, yielding one entry per CDR3 protein. The sample has around 450,000 distinct CDR3 sequences; about an eighth are singletons. Germline V gene data show CDR1 as LNHNV and CDR2 as YYDKDF (reference sequence). Deletions cut 5 bases from V and 7 bases from J, with 18 bases between. The CDR3 sequence is 15 residues long.

Input material: blood. This clonotype was obtained from a woman aged 18-29 years with Graves' hyperthyroidism. The chain has TRBV15 and TRBJ1-5, with TRBD1 as a possible D gene (6 bases). The CDR3 sequence is CATSLEAGVSQPQHF. CDR3 nucleotide sequence: TGTGCCACCAGCTTAGAGGCAGGGGTCAGCCAGCCCCAGCATTTT. Together with reference TRBV15 and TRBJ1-5, the CDR3 gives the full variable domain: DAMVIQNPRYQVTQFGKPVTLSCSQTLNHNVMYWYQQKSSQAPKLLFHYYDKDFNNEADTPDNFQSRRPNTSFCFLDIRSPGLGDTAMYLCATSLEAGVSQPQHFGDGTRLSIL.